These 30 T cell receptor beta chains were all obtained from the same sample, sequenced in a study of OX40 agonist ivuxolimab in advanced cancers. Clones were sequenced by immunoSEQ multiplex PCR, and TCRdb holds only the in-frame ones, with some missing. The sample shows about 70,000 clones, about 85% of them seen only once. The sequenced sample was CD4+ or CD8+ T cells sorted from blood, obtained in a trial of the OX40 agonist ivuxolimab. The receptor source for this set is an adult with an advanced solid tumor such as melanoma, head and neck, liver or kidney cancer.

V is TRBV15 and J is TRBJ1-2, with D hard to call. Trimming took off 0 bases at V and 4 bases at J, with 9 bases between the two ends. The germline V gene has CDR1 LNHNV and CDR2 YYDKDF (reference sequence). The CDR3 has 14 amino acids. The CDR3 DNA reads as TGTGCCACCAGCAGAGAAAGGGTCGGCTATGGCTACACCTTC. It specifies CATSRERVGYGYTF.

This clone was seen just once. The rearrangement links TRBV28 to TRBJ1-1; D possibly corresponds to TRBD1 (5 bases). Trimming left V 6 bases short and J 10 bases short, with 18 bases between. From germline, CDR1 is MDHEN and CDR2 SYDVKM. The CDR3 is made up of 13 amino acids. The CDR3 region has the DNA TGTGCCAGCAGCCCAGAAGGGGTACTCGGAGCTTTCTTT. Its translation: CASSPEGVLGAFF.

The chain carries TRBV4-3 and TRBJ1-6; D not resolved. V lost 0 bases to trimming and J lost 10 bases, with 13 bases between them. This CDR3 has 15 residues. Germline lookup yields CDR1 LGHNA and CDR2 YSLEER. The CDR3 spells CASSQDAGGRSPLHF. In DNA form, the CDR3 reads TGCGCCAGCAGCCAAGATGCGGGAGGGCGGTCACCCCTCCACTTT.

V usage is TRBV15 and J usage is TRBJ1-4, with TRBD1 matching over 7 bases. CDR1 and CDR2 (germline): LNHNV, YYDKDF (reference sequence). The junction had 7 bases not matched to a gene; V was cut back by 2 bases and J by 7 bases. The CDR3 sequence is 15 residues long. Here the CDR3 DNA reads TGTGCCACCAGCAGATCCCAGGGGGAGATTGAAAAACTGTTTTTT. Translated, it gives CATSRSQGEIEKLFF.

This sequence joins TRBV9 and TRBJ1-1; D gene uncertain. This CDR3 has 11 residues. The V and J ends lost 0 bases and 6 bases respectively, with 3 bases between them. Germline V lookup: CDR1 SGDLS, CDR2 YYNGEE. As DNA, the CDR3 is TGTGCCAGCAGCGTAGGGGCTGAAGCTTTCTTT. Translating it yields CASSVGAEAFF.

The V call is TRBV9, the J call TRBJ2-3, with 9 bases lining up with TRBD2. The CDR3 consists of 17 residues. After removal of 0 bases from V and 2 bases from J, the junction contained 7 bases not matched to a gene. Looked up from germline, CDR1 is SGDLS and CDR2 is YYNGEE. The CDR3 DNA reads TGTGCCAGCAGCGTAGATATAGCGGGGGACGTCACAGATACGCAGTATTTT. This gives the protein CASSVDIAGDVTDTQYF.

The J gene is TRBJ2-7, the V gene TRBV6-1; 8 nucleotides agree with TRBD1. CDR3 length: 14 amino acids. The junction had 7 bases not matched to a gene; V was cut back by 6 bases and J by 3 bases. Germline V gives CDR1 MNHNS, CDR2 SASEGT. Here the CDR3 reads CASSRQGPSYEQYF. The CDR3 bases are TGTGCCAGCAGCAGACAGGGGCCCAGCTACGAGCAGTACTTC.

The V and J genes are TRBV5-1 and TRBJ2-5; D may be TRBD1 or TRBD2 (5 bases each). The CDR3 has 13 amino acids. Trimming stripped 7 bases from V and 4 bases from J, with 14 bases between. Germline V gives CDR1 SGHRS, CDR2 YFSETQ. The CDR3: CASGMGEGETQYF. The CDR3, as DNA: TGCGCCAGCGGAATGGGGGAAGGAGAGACCCAGTACTTC.

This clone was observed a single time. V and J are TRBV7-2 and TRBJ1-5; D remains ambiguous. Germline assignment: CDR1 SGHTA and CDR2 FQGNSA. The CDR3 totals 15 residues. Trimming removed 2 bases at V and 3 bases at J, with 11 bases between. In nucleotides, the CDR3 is TGTGCCAGCAGCTTATGGTCTGGCAACAATCAGCCCCAGCATTTT. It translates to CASSLWSGNNQPQHF.

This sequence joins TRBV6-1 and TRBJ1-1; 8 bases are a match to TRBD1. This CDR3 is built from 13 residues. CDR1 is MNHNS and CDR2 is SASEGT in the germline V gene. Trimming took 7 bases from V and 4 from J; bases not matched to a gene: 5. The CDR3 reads CASIQDRVTEAFF. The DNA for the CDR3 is TGTGCCAGCATCCAGGACAGGGTCACTGAAGCTTTCTTT.

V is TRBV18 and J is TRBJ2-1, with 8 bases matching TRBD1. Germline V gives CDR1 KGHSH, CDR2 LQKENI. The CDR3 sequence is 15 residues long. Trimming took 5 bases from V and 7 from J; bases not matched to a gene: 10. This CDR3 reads CASSRATGGGNEQFF. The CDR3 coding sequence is TGTGCCAGCTCAAGAGCAACAGGGGGTGGGAATGAGCAGTTCTTC.

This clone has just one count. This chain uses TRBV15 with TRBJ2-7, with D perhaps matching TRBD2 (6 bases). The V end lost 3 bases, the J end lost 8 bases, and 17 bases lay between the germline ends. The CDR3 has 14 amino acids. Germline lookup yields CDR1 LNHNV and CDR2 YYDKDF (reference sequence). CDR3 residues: CATSRGSGWAQQYF. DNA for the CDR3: TGTGCCACCAGCAGGGGAAGCGGGTGGGCTCAGCAGTACTTC.

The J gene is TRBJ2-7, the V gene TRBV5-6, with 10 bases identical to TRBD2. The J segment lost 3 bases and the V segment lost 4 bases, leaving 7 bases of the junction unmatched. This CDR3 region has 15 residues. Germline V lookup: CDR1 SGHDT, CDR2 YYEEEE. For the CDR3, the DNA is TGTGCCAGCAGCCGATGGACTAGCGGCCGCTACGAGCAGTACTTC. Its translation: CASSRWTSGRYEQYF.

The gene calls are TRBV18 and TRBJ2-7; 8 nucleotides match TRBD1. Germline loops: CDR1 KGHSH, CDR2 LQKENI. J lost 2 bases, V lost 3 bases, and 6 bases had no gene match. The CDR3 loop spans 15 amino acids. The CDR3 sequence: CASSPPGQAPYEQYF. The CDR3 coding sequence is TGTGCCAGCTCACCCCCGGGACAGGCCCCCTACGAGCAGTACTTC.

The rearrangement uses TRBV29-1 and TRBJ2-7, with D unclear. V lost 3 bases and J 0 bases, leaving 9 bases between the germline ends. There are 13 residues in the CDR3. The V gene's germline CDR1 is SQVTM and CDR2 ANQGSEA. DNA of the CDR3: TGCAGCGTTGATGGCGGCAGCTCCTACGAGCAGTACTTC. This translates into CSVDGGSSYEQYF.

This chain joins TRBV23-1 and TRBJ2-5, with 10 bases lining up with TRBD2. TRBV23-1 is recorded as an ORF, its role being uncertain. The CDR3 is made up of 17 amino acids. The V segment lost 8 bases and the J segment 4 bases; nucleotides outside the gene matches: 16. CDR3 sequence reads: CASGHIASGGISETQYF. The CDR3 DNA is TGCGCCAGCGGACATATTGCTAGCGGGGGTATATCAGAGACCCAGTACTTC.

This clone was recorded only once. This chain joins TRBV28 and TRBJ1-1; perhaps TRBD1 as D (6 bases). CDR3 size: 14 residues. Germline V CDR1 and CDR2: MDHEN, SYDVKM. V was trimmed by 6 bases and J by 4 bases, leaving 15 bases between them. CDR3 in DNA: TGTGCCAGCAGCGTGTGGGGGCCGGGCACTGAAGCTTTCTTT. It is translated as CASSVWGPGTEAFF.

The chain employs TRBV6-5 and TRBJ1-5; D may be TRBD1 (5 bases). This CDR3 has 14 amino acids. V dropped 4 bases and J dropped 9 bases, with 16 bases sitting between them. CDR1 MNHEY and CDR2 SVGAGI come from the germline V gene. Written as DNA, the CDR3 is TGTGCCAGCAGTTCCCGGGACTCTCGGGGGCCCCAGCATTTT. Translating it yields CASSSRDSRGPQHF.

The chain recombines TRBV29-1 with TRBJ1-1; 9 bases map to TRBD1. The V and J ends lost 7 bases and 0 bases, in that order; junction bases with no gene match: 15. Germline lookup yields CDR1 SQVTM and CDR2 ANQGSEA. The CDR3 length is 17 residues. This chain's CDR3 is CSAVQGANRLLNTEAFF. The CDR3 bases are TGCAGCGCGGTACAGGGGGCGAATCGTCTTCTGAACACTGAAGCTTTCTTT.

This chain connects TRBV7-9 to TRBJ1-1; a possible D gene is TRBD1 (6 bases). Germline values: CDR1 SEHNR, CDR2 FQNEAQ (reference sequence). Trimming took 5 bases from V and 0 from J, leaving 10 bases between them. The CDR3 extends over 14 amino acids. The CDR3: CASSDGTLNTEAFF. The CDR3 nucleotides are TGTGCCAGCAGCGACGGGACACTGAACACTGAAGCTTTCTTT.

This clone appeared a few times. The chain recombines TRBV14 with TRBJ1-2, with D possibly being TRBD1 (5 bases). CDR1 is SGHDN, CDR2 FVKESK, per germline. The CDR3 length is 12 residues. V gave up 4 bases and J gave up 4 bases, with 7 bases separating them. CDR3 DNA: TGTGCCAGCAGCCGGGGGTCCTATGGCTACACCTTC. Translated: CASSRGSYGYTF.

The CDR3 loop reads CASSPTSGQTNNEQFF. The CDR3 coding sequence is TGTGCCAGCAGCCCAACATCCGGACAGACAAACAATGAGCAGTTCTTC. This chain uses TRBV7-9 with TRBJ2-1; D might be TRBD1 (6 bases). With 5 bases removed from V and 5 bases from J, the gap between germline ends came to 19 bases. The CDR3 totals 16 residues. Germline values: CDR1 SEHNR, CDR2 FQNEAQ (reference sequence).

The CDR3 sequence is CASSGRTGSNTGELFF. The CDR3, as DNA: TGCGCCAGCAGCGGACGGACAGGCTCGAACACCGGGGAGCTGTTTTTT. J is TRBJ2-2 and V is TRBV5-1, with 7 positions matching TRBD1. Germline V gives CDR1 SGHRS, CDR2 YFSETQ. The CDR3 loop spans 16 amino acids. V gave up 4 bases and J gave up 0 bases; unmatched junction bases: 6.

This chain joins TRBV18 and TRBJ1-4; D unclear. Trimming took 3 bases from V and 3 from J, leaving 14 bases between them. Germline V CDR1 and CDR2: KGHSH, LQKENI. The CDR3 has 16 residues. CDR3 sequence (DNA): TGTGCCAGCTCACCCCTGCTTACGTCTTCTAATGAAAAACTGTTTTTT. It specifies CASSPLLTSSNEKLFF.

The DNA for the CDR3 is TGCGCCAGCAGCCAAGATCTGGGCGAGCAGTACTTC. Amino acids: CASSQDLGEQYF. This sequence joins TRBV4-3 and TRBJ2-7; D uncertain. The V and J ends lost 0 bases and 6 bases respectively, with 6 bases between them. Germline V gene sequence: CDR1 LGHNA, CDR2 YSLEER. The CDR3 covers 12 residues.

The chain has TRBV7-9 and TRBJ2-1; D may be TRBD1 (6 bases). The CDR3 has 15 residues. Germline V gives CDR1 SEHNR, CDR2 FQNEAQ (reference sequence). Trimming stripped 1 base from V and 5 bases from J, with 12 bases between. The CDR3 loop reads CASSLGEGVDNEQFF. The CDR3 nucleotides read TGTGCCAGCAGCTTAGGAGAGGGGGTCGACAATGAGCAGTTCTTC. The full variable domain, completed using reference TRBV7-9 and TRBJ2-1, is DTGVSQNPRHKITKRGQNVTFRCDPISEHNRLYWYRQTLGQGPEFLTYFQNEAQLEKSRLLSDRFSAERPKGSFSTLEIQRTEQGDSAMYLCASSLGEGVDNEQFFGPGTRLTVL.

The CDR3 here is CASSLAGGHNEQFF. Here the CDR3 DNA reads TGTGCCAGCAGTCTAGCGGGAGGACACAATGAGCAGTTCTTC. The chain uses TRBV7-9 and TRBJ2-1; TRBD2 matches at 11 bases. Trimming took 6 bases from V and 5 from J; bases not matched to a gene: 3. This CDR3 region has 14 residues. Germline V gives CDR1 SEHNR, CDR2 FQNEAQ (reference sequence).

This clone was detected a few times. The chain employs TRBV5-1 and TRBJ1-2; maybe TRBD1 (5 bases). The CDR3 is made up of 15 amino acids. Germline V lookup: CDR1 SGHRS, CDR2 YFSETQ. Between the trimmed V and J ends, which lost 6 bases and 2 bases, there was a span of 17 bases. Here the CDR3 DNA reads TGCGCCAGCAATCACGGGGGACGGAGAAACTATGGCTACACCTTC. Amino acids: CASNHGGRRNYGYTF.

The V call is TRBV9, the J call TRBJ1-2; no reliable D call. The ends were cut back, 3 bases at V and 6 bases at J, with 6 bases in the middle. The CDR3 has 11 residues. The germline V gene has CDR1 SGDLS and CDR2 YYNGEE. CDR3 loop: CASSALNGYTF. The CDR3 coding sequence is TGTGCCAGCAGCGCGCTCAATGGCTACACCTTC.

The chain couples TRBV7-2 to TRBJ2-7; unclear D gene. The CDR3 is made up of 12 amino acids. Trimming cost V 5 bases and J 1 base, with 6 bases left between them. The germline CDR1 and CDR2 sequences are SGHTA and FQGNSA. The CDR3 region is CASSTVSYEQYF. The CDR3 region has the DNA TGTGCCAGCAGCACCGTATCCTACGAGCAGTACTTC.